The clone carrying this T cell receptor (beta chain) was observed at least ten times. The antigen remains undetermined. Trimming removed 6 bases from V and 3 bases from J; junction bases left unmatched: 8. This CDR3 is built from 13 residues. Looked up from germline, CDR1 is SQVTM and CDR2 is ANQGSEA. The sample originates from a study of T cells after yellow fever vaccination. Overall study: SMART-Seq v4 Ultra Low Input prepared libraries from low-cell fractions. Broader study findings: Detected again after the booster were most primary-vaccination clones, at nearly 97% CD4 and 80% to 90% CD8. CD4 and CD8 compartments shared a small share of clonotypes, likely from convergent recombination.

A universal primer site and UMIs were added as TCR cDNA was made by 5'RACE template switching. TCRdb re-derived calls from the 5' RACE reads in MiXCR, one entry per CDR3 protein. The sample consists of around 310,000 distinct CDR3 sequences, approximately 4.5% of them appearing once. This chain joins TRBV29-1 and TRBJ2-7, with TRBD1 matching 7 bases. The sample consisted of PBMCs, taken 15 days after the yellow fever booster vaccination. The sequence derives from a man between 18 and 29 years old who received the YFV17D yellow fever vaccine. CDR3 region: CSVSGTVYYEQYF. CDR3 bases: TGCAGCGTGTCCGGGACAGTGTACTACGAGCAGTACTTC.